This T cell receptor beta chain derives from a study of control samples from healthy donors and cancer patients. Repertoires were generated with immunoSEQ multiplex PCR, while TCRdb's copy carries only in-frame clones and drops some. The sample records 130,000 to 150,000 clones, 80% to 95% being singletons. Germline V gene sequence: CDR1 SNHLY, CDR2 FYNNEI. The V segment lost 5 bases and the J segment 3 bases; nucleotides outside the gene matches: 5. CDR3 length equals 16 residues. V and J are TRBV2 and TRBJ1-6, with TRBD1 matching over 9 bases. This sequence originates from a young man in good health. Sequencing was done on a sample of blood. CDR3 DNA: TGTGCCAGCAGTCTACAGGGGGCCTTCTATAATTCACCCCTCCACTTT. Translating it yields CASSLQGAFYNSPLHF.